This T cell receptor beta chain was recovered during a study of shared clonotypes between healthy human individuals (dated by TCRdb to the early 2020s). Background on the whole study: A few men and two women, aged 18 to 49 years, made up the cohort. For each donor, CD4 naive and CD4 memory were each given three plates, CD8 naive was given two plates, and CD8 memory was given one plate. The study deeply sequenced blood TCR repertoires of five healthy adults to estimate repertoire size and the extent of clonotype sharing between individuals. Libraries were prepared and TCR repertoires were sequenced by different laboratories using diverse techniques, in order to increase sequencing depth and limit assay-specific biases. Leukapheresis yielded between about 0.85 and 10 billion PBMCs per donor. Points the paper makes about the study in general: Pairwise subsampling led to the expectation that sequencing depth would affect the degree of clonotype sharing among donors. When several donors were compared, the shared fraction of clonotypes was about 5% for naive CD4, 3% to 4% for naive CD8, roughly 2.5% for memory CD4, and 0.4% for memory CD8. Incomplete sequencing was indicated by rarefaction of sorted-subset datasets, despite the large sequencing depth. Sampling was restricted to blood, and TCR repertoires in tissues likely differ from the TCR repertoires found in blood. The small number of donors limited the genetic and exposure-history diversity represented. Estimated clonotype richness was generally larger for naive than for memory subsets. Compared with non-shared clonotypes, the clonotypes found in all four sorted-subset donors had higher generation probabilities.

The junction shows trimming of 3 bases on V and 0 bases on J, and the gene matches do not reach 8 bases of it. The CDR1 and CDR2 encoded by the germline V gene are SNHLY and FYNNEI. The CDR3, from cysteine to phenylalanine, totals 18 residues. CDR3 DNA only is kept here, 54 bases in frame from base 1. This clone was picked up one time. No cognate antigen has been identified for it. No base qualities exist here, and no much larger clone lies one base off it. The donors were healthy, HIV-negative adults with no recently reported acute infections or vaccinations. All donors were Caucasian adults living in Nashville, Tennessee, USA. CD4+ T cells were enriched by magnetic negative selection; naive cells were then positively selected on CD45RA, and the negative fraction formed the memory subset. After blood collection by leukapheresis, PBMCs were isolated using Ficoll-Histopaque density gradient centrifugation and then cryopreserved in the vapor phase of liquid nitrogen. Purity and quantity of every magnetically sorted T cell population were checked by analytical flow cytometry. From each sorted fraction, genomic DNA was isolated and quantified by UV absorbance on a Nanodrop 2000c.

Using the deep immunoSEQ assay, multiplex PCR amplified TCR CDR3 regions from genomic DNA. Genomic DNA extracted from each cell subset was distributed evenly over all wells of several immunoSEQ 96-well plates, and each plate served as one replicate. Each replicate PCR for sorted subsets received 150 to 250 ng genomic DNA, equal to tens of thousands of T cell genomes. Purified libraries were measured with a Qubit 3.0 fluorometer, size-checked on a Bioanalyzer 2100, and measured again with the KAPA Library Quantification kit. A separate single-read 150-cycle Illumina NextSeq 550 flow cell was used to sequence each immunoSEQ 96-well plate. In the original analysis: Because the immunoSEQ output included only junctional sequences and no quality scores, the filtering could not be the same as the filtering used for full-length reads. Sequences were annotated with PyIR, a Python wrapper for IgBLAST v1.9, using IMGT germline references to assign V/J genes and CDR3. Reads were filtered out if the reads had weak V/J assignments (E-value above 1e-6), no CDR3, stop codons, out-of-frame junctions, or ambiguous translated residues. A V3J clonotype was defined by an identical inferred V gene, J gene, and CDR3 amino acid sequence. Percentage overlap between repertoires was calculated by dividing the number of shared unique clonotypes by the size of the smaller repertoire. Three approaches were used to assess repertoire richness: RTK rarefaction, the Chao1 estimator, and Recon v2.1 estimates of unobserved clonotypes. For all TCRbeta clonotypes obtained by the gDNA method from a handful of donors, generation probabilities were computed with OLGA. As stored in TCRdb, this immuneACCESS dataset retains in-frame rearrangements with V and J assigned. A fraction of the clones does not appear; measured against another copy, unresolved V genes explain less than half of the discrepancy, and the remainder lacks a known reason. The DNA was the basis for D and trimming; V, J and clone size are from that table. The sample table lists 850,000 to 1,200,000 clones, 65% to 75% of them with a count of one. The ten largest clonotypes hold about 1.5% of the sample.

The chain joins TRBV2 to TRBJ1-6; TRBD1 lines up with 7 middle nucleotides. The clonotype was recovered from a man aged 18 to 30 in good health. The sequenced sample consisted of memory CD4+ T cells sorted from blood. What this sample's cell subset or site label stands for: CD45RA-negative fraction. This receptor carries the CDR3 CASSERDSRSSYNSPLHF. The DNA sequence is given as TGTGCCAGCAGTGAGAGGGACAGTCGGAGCTCCTATAATTCACCCCTCCACTTT.